Below, 21 T cell receptor beta chains from the same sample are listed, as sequenced in a study of shared clonotypes between healthy human individuals. The table came from immunoSEQ multiplex PCR; TCRdb's copy has only in-frame clones and leaves some out. The sample lists about 2 million clones; about 95% were seen once. Sample: naive CD4+ T cells sorted from blood. The subset was: CD45RA+ positively selected. All receptors come from a man between 18 and 29 years old in good health.

V usage is TRBV28 and J usage is TRBJ2-7, with D perhaps matching TRBD1 (6 bases). CDR3 size: 15 residues. In germline, CDR1 is MDHEN, CDR2 SYDVKM. V was trimmed by 7 bases and J by 0 bases, leaving 16 bases between them. The CDR3 DNA reads TGTGCCAGCACCCCTGGGACACCCATCTCCTACGAGCAGTACTTC. It codes for CASTPGTPISYEQYF. The full variable domain, in which reference TRBV28 and TRBJ2-7 provide the parts outside the CDR3, is DVKVTQSSRYLVKRTGEKVFLECVQDMDHENMFWYRQDPGLGLRLIYFSYDVKMKEKGDIPEGYSVSREKKERFSLILESASTNQTSMYLCASTPGTPISYEQYFGPGTRLTVT.

The CDR3 here is CASNSGTSFYEQYF. In DNA, the CDR3 is TGTGCCAGCAACTCCGGGACAAGCTTCTACGAGCAGTACTTC. The chain is built from TRBV9 and TRBJ2-7; a weak D match, TRBD1 (6 bases). CDR3 length: 14 residues. V lost 6 bases, J lost 3 bases, and 16 bases lay in between. Germline CDR1 reads SGDLS; CDR2 reads YYNGEE. Variable domain in full (rest from reference TRBV9 and TRBJ2-7): DSGVTQTPKHLITATGQRVTLRCSPRSGDLSVYWYQQSLDQGLQFLIQYYNGEERAKGNILERFSAQQFPDLHSELNLSSLELGDSALYFCASNSGTSFYEQYFGPGTRLTVT.

The chain couples TRBV9 to TRBJ2-7; 11 nucleotides align to TRBD2. The CDR3 totals 18 residues. V trimming: 4 bases; J trimming: 2 bases; junction bases outside the gene matches: 14. CDR1 SGDLS and CDR2 YYNGEE come from the germline V gene. The CDR3 DNA sequence: TGTGCCAGCAGCCCCCGGCCGACCGGGACTAGCGGCCCCTACGAGCAGTACTTC. This gives the protein CASSPRPTGTSGPYEQYF.

This chain uses TRBV5-1 with TRBJ1-1; 11 bases match TRBD1. There are 14 residues in the CDR3. Germline CDR1 reads SGHRS; CDR2 reads YFSETQ. The trim removed 4 bases at V and 4 bases at J, leaving 3 bases unmatched. CDR3 amino acids: CASSRDRGSTEAFF. As DNA, the CDR3 is TGCGCCAGCAGCAGGGACAGGGGGTCCACTGAAGCTTTCTTT.

The chain recombines TRBV9 with TRBJ2-3; 8 bases line up with TRBD2. This CDR3 has 18 residues. Unmatched junction bases numbered 17, after V lost 3 bases and J lost 5 bases. Germline loops: CDR1 SGDLS, CDR2 YYNGEE. CDR3 loop: CASSARSNIAGKGDTQYF. CDR3 sequence (DNA): TGTGCCAGCAGCGCTCGTTCCAATATAGCGGGGAAGGGAGATACGCAGTATTTT.

The V and J genes are TRBV19 and TRBJ2-7; TRBD1 matches 9 bases. CDR1 is LNHDA and CDR2 is SQIVND in the germline V gene (reference sequence). Trimming at V came to 9 bases and at J to 0 bases, leaving 6 bases not matched to a gene. The CDR3 covers 14 residues. In DNA form, the CDR3 reads TGTGCCAGCGGGACAGGGCAGAGCTCCTACGAGCAGTACTTC. Translating gives CASGTGQSSYEQYF.

This rearrangement joins TRBV5-1 to TRBJ1-2; D remains unclear. The CDR3 runs 15 residues. The germline V and J ends were trimmed by 1 base and 6 bases, with 16 bases remaining between them. Germline V gene sequence: CDR1 SGHRS, CDR2 YFSETQ. CDR3 region: CASSLFPDEVNGYTF. In nucleotides, the CDR3 is TGCGCCAGCAGCTTGTTTCCCGACGAGGTGAATGGCTACACCTTC.

V is TRBV27 and J is TRBJ2-1; D unclear. V shed 4 bases and J shed 1 base, with 11 bases lying between them. CDR3 length equals 15 residues. In germline, CDR1 is MNHEY, CDR2 SMNVEV (reference sequence). CDR3 sequence: CASSSKTASYNEQFF. In DNA form, the CDR3 reads TGTGCCAGCAGTTCCAAAACAGCGTCCTACAATGAGCAGTTCTTC.

The chain couples TRBV6-5 to TRBJ2-5; 9 bases map to TRBD2. The CDR3 spans 14 residues. Germline CDR1 is MNHEY and CDR2 is SVGAGI. The junction had 2 bases not matched to a gene; V was cut back by 2 bases and J by 4 bases. The CDR3 DNA follows: TGTGCCAGCAGTTACGGGACTAGCAGAGAGACCCAGTACTTC. Amino acids: CASSYGTSRETQYF.

V is TRBV11-2 and J is TRBJ1-1; 8 positions agree with TRBD1. The CDR3 is 16 residues long. V was clipped by 1 base and J by 2 bases; unmatched bases: 6. Germline CDR1 SGHAT, CDR2 FQNNGV. The CDR3, as DNA: TGTGCCAGCAGCTTAGCCGCAGGGGGCGGAAACACTGAAGCTTTCTTT. Translating gives CASSLAAGGGNTEAFF.

The rearrangement links TRBV19 to TRBJ2-7; D possibly matches TRBD1 or TRBD2 (5 bases each). The germline V and J ends were trimmed by 10 bases and 1 base, with 11 bases remaining between them. The CDR3 has 12 amino acids. In germline, CDR1 is LNHDA, CDR2 SQIVND (reference sequence). The CDR3 DNA sequence: TGTGCCACACGGGACCAATCCTACGAGCAGTACTTC. Encoded protein: CATRDQSYEQYF.

The chain has TRBV5-1 and TRBJ2-5; tentatively, D is TRBD1 or TRBD2 (5 bases each). Germline assignment: CDR1 SGHRS and CDR2 YFSETQ. V was trimmed by 0 bases and J by 1 base, leaving 10 bases between them. The CDR3 loop spans 15 amino acids. The CDR3 spells CASSLEGRSQETQYF. The DNA for the CDR3 is TGCGCCAGCAGCTTGGAGGGACGGAGCCAAGAGACCCAGTACTTC.

The genes are TRBV7-2 and TRBJ2-7, with a tentative D call TRBD1 (6 bases). Germline CDR1 is SGHTA and CDR2 is FQGNSA. Trimming took off 5 bases at V and 1 base at J, with 12 bases between the two ends. The CDR3 spans 14 residues. CDR3 sequence (DNA): TGTGCCAGCAGCCAAGGGGACAAATCCTACGAGCAGTACTTC. Residues: CASSQGDKSYEQYF.

Concerning this clone: This may arise from a read error, as a much more abundant clone is one base away. The same CDR3 can be traced to other DNA sequences in this sample. In nucleotides, the CDR3 is TGTGCCAGCACCGCCGGGGGACTAGCGGGAGACAATGAACAGTTCTTC. Protein sequence: CASTAGGLAGDNEQFF. V and J are TRBV5-4 and TRBJ2-1; 14 bases align to TRBD2. Per germline, CDR1 SGHNT and CDR2 YYREEE (reference sequence). The CDR3 loop spans 16 amino acids.

J is TRBJ2-5 and V is TRBV5-6, with a weak D call TRBD2 (6 bases). Trimming left V 3 bases short and J 7 bases short, with 13 bases between. CDR3 length equals 13 residues. Germline V gene sequence: CDR1 SGHDT, CDR2 YYEEEE. The CDR3 protein is CASSWGLGGTQYF. As DNA, the CDR3 is TGTGCCAGCAGCTGGGGACTTGGGGGGACCCAGTACTTC.

This rearrangement joins TRBV5-8 to TRBJ2-7; TRBD1 matches at 7 bases. The CDR3 is made up of 15 amino acids. Germline CDR1 reads SGHTS; CDR2 reads YDEGEE. The junction had 5 bases not matched to a gene; V was cut back by 0 bases and J by 2 bases. The CDR3 loop is CASSLEQGRAYEQYF. CDR3 nucleotide sequence: TGTGCCAGCAGCTTGGAACAGGGGAGAGCCTACGAGCAGTACTTC. Looking up the rest from reference TRBV5-8 and TRBJ2-7 gives the full variable domain: EAGVTQSPTHLIKTRGQQATLRCSPISGHTSVYWYQQALGLGLQFLLWYDEGEERNRGNFPPRFSGRQFPNYSSELNVNALELEDSALYLCASSLEQGRAYEQYFGPGTRLTVT.

With respect to this clone: At one end, the junction sequence differs from germline, possibly due to a read error. The chain uses TRBV5-1 and TRBJ2-7; unclear D gene. Germline V gene data show CDR1 as SGHRS and CDR2 as YFSETQ. CDR3 size: 13 residues. The CDR3 nucleotides are TGCGCCAGCAGCTTGGTCCCTTCCTCCGAGCAGTACTTC. As protein: CASSLVPSSEQYF. The entire variable domain, with the rest obtained from reference TRBV5-1 and TRBJ2-7, is as follows: KAGVTQTPRYLIKTRGQQVTLSCSPISGHRSVSWYQQTPGQGLQFLFEYFSETQRNKGNFPGRFSGRQFSNSRSEMNVSTLELGDSALYLCASSLVPSSEQYFGPGTRLTVT.

CDR3 protein: CASSENRGWAEAFF. The CDR3 DNA sequence: TGTGCCAGCAGTGAAAATCGGGGTTGGGCTGAAGCTTTCTTT. The rearrangement links TRBV6-1 to TRBJ1-1; D uncertain. V lost 2 bases and J lost 6, with 13 bases in between. Germline lookup yields CDR1 MNHNS and CDR2 SASEGT. There are 14 residues in the CDR3.

About this clone: A read error may explain this, as a much larger clone is one base away. This rearrangement joins TRBV5-4 to TRBJ1-4; 7 bases are shared with TRBD1. With 4 bases clipped from V and 7 bases from J, the junction kept 4 bases outside the gene matches. Germline CDR1 reads SGHNT; CDR2 reads YYREEE (reference sequence). CDR3 length: 13 residues. The CDR3 DNA follows: TGTGCCAGCAGCCGGTACAGGGGTGAAAAACTGTTTTTT. It specifies CASSRYRGEKLFF.

The genes are TRBV2 and TRBJ1-2; D is possibly TRBD1 (5 bases). Germline V gene lookup returns CDR1 SNHLY and CDR2 FYNNEI. Trimming shortened V by 7 bases and J by 7 bases, and 19 bases separated the two germline ends. The CDR3 is 14 amino acids. The CDR3 nucleotides read TGTGCCAGCATCCGGGGGAGGGGTGAGGGTGGCTACACCTTC. This sequence encodes CASIRGRGEGGYTF.

Concerning this clone: At the DNA level, this CDR3 is encoded by other sequences in the same sample as well. This chain joins TRBV20-1 and TRBJ1-4; D call uncertain. Germline V lookup: CDR1 DFQATT, CDR2 SNEGSKA (reference sequence). CDR3 length: 10 residues. The germline V and J ends were trimmed by 5 bases and 8 bases, with 6 bases remaining between them. CDR3 nucleotide sequence: TGCAGTGCTCGCAGGGAAAAACTGTTTTTT. Amino acid sequence: CSARREKLFF.